The present T cell receptor beta chain was sequenced within a study of T-cell reconstitution after alpha-beta-depleted transplantation in children. Molecular barcoding with unique molecular identifiers was used for the TCRbeta library. TCRdb called the PCR reads again in MiXCR, with one record for every CDR3 protein. The sample carries around 380,000 distinct CDR3 sequences, roughly a tenth recorded once. The CDR3 length is 15 residues. The V gene lost 5 bases and the J gene lost 2 bases, with 12 bases spanning the gap. CDR1 and CDR2 from the germline V gene are LNHNV and YYDKDF (reference sequence).

The rearrangement uses TRBV15 and TRBJ2-2; D is undetermined. This specimen was PBMCs from the stem cell graft donor, taken from the stem cell graft. This TCR derives from a human donor who donated a stem cell graft to a child with acute myeloid leukemia. The CDR3 loop reads CATSQERLNTGELFF. The CDR3 nucleotides are TGTGCCACCAGCCAAGAGCGATTAAACACCGGGGAGCTGTTTTTT.